A selection of T cell receptor beta chains follows, all from one sample in a study of Graves' ophthalmopathy and Graves' hyperthyroidism. One entry per CDR3 protein, called by TCRdb with MiXCR from the multiplex PCR reads. The table shows around 1,200,000 distinct CDR3 sequences, with 35% to 45% occurring only once. The material sequenced was peripheral blood or thyroid tissue (not recorded which). The receptors were gathered from an adult man with Graves' hyperthyroidism. The CDR3 runs from the conserved cysteine through the conserved F or W. D genes are given only for firm matches. The size entry is marked missing in some rows and otherwise reads once, few, many or a size class.

>TRBV7-8|TRBJ2-7|-|TRBD1
CASSLGTGGIQYF
TGTGCCAGCAGCTTAGGGACAGGGGGAATACAGTACTTC
>TRBV19|TRBJ1-5|many|TRBD1
CASSTQGADNQPQHF
TGTGCCAGTAGTACACAGGGGGCGGACAATCAGCCCCAGCATTTT
>TRBV9|TRBJ1-1|once|TRBD1
CASSAPGTGSAEAFF
TGTGCCAGCAGCGCCCCGGGGACAGGGAGCGCTGAAGCTTTCTTT
>TRBV20-1|TRBJ2-7|few|TRBD2
CSAHSGRGYEQYF
TGCAGCGCCCATAGCGGGAGAGGCTACGAGCAGTACTTC
>TRBV20-1|TRBJ1-3|many|TRBD1
CSARTGSVGNTIYF
TGCAGTGCCAGGACAGGGAGTGTTGGAAACACCATATATTTT
>TRBV7-2|TRBJ2-5|few|-
CASSLDQRRTQYF
TGTGCCAGCAGCTTAGACCAGCGTAGGACCCAGTACTTC
>TRBV20-1|TRBJ2-5|many|TRBD1
CSEDAGQGKETQYF
TGCAGTGAGGACGCGGGACAGGGCAAAGAGACCCAGTACTTC
>TRBV9|TRBJ2-5|-|-
CASSAGYDQETQYF
TGTGCCAGCAGCGCGGGGTACGACCAAGAGACCCAGTACTTC
>TRBV20-1|TRBJ2-7|few|TRBD1
CSARDFGTAYEQYF
TGCAGTGCTAGAGATTTCGGGACAGCCTACGAGCAGTACTTC
>TRBV20-1|TRBJ2-7|few|TRBD2
CSASHSGGGGPLQYF
TGCAGTGCTAGTCATTCTGGCGGGGGGGGCCCCCTGCAGTACTTC
>TRBV12-3/TRBV12-4|TRBJ2-7|many|-
CASSFGQGIYEQYF
TGTGCCAGCAGTTTTGGGCAGGGAATCTACGAGCAGTACTTC
>TRBV5-1|TRBJ2-7|few|TRBD1
CASSFAFGTGLRSYEQYF
TGCGCCAGCAGCTTCGCTTTTGGGACAGGGTTAAGGTCCTACGAGCAGTACTTC